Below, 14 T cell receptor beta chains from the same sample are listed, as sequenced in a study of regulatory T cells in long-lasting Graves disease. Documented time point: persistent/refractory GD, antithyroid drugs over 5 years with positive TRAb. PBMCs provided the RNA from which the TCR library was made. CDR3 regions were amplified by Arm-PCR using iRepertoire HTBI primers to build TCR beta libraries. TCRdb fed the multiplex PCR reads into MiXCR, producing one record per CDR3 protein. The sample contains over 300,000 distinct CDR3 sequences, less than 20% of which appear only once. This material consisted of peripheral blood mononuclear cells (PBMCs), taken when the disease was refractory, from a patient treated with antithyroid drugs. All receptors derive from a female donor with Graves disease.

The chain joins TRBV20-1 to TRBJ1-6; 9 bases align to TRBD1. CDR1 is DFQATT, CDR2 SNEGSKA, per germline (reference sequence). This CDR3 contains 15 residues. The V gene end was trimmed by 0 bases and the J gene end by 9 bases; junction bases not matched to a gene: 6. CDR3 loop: CSARERGTGSSPLHF. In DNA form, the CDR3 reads TGCAGTGCTAGAGAACGAGGGACAGGGAGTTCACCCCTCCACTTT.

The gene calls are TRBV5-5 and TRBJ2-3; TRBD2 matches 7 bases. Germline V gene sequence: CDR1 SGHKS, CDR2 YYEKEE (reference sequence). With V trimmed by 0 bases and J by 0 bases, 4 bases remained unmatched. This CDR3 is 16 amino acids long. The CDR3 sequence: CASSLVPGGSTDTQYF. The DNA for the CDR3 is TGTGCCAGCAGCTTGGTCCCGGGGGGAAGCACAGATACGCAGTATTTT.

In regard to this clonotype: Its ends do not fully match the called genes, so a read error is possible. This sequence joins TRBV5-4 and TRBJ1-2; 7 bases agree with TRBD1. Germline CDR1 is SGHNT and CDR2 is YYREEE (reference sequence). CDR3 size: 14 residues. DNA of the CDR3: TGTGCCAGCAGCCCTACGACAGGGAGTAATGGTTACACCTTC. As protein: CASSPTTGSNGYTF. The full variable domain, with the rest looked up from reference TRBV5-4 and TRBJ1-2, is ETGVTQSPTHLIKTRGQQVTLRCSSQSGHNTVSWYQQALGQGPQFIFQYYREEENGRGNFPPRFSGLQFPNYSSELNVNALELDDSALYLCASSPTTGSNGYTFGSGTRLTVV.

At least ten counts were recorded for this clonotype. CDR3 bases: TGTGCCAGCAGTGTCTTGGGGGAAAAACTGTTTTTT. Its protein product is CASSVLGEKLFF. The rearrangement links TRBV12-3 or TRBV12-4 to TRBJ1-4; D gene unclear. The ends were cut back, 5 bases at V and 8 bases at J, with 9 bases in the middle. The length of the CDR3 is 12 residues.

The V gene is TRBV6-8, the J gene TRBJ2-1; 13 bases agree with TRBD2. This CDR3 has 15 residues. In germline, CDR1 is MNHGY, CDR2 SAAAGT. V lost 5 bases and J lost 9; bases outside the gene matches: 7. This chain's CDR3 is CASSVTSGRAIEQFF. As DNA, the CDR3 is TGTGCCAGCAGTGTTACTAGCGGGAGGGCAATTGAGCAGTTCTTC.

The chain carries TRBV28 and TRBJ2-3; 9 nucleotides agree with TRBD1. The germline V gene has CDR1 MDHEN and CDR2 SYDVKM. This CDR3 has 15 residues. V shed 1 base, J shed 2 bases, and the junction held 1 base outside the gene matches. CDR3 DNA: TGTGCCAGCAGTTTATACAGGGGGCCCACAGATACGCAGTATTTT. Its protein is CASSLYRGPTDTQYF.

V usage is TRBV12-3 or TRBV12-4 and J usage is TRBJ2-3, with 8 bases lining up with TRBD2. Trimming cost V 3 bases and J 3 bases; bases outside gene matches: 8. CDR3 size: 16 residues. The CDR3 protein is CASSLGISGITDTQYF. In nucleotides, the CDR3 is TGTGCCAGCAGTTTGGGGATTAGCGGGATTACAGATACGCAGTATTTT.

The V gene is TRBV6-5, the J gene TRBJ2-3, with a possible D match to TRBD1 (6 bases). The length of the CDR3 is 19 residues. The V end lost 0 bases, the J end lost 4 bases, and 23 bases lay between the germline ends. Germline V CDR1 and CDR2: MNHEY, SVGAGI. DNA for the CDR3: TGTGCCAGCAGTTACTCGGTGCCGGGACAATCCCCCCCCTCAGATACGCAGTATTTT. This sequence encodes CASSYSVPGQSPPSDTQYF.

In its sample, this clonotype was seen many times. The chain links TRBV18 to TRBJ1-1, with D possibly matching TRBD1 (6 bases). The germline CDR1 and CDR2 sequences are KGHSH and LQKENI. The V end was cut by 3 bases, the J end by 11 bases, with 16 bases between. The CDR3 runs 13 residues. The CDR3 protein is CASSPDRTALAFF. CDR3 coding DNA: TGTGCCAGCTCACCTGACAGGACCGCGCTGGCTTTCTTT.

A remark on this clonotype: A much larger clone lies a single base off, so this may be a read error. The CDR3 bases are TGTGCCAGCAGTTACTCGATAGGTCATGGGGACACTGAAGCTTTCTTT. This encodes CASSYSIGHGDTEAFF. The genes are TRBV6-4 and TRBJ1-1; D not certain. The CDR3 extends over 16 amino acids. Germline CDR1 reads MRHNA; CDR2 reads SNTAGT.

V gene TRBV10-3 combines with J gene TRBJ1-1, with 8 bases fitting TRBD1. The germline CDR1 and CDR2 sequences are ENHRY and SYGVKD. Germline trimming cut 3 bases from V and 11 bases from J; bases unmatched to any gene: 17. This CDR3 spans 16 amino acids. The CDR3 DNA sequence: TGTGCCATCAGTGATCCGGGTTCGACAGGGGCTGTGTTTGCTTTCTTT. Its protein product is CAISDPGSTGAVFAFF.

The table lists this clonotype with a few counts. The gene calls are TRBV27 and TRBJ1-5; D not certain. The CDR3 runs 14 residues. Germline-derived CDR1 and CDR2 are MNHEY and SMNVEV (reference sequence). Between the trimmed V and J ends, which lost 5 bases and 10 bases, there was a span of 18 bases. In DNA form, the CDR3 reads TGTGCCAGCAGTCCCCGACTGGAGAAGAATCCCCAGCATTTT. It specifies CASSPRLEKNPQHF.

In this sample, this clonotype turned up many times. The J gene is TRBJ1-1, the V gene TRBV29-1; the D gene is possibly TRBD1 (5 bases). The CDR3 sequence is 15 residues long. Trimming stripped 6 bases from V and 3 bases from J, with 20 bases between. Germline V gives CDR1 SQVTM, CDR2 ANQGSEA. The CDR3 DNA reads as TGCAGCGTGCCAATGGTCTGGGGCGCGGACACTGAAGCTTTCTTT. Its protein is CSVPMVWGADTEAFF.

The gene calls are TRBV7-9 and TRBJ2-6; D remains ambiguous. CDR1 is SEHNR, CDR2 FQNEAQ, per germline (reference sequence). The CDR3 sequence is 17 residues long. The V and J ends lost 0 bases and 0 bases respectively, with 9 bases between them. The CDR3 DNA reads TGTGCCAGCAGCTTAGCCCCATGGGACTCTGGGGCCAACGTCCTGACTTTC. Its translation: CASSLAPWDSGANVLTF.